Below, 7 T cell receptor beta chains from the same sample are listed, as sequenced in a study of T cell repertoires in cytomegalovirus infection. Their recognized antigens are unknown. Via MiXCR, TCRdb re-called the reads, giving one row per CDR3 protein. The sample records a few hundred thousand distinct CDR3 sequences, under 35% being singletons. The material was cultured PBMCs, obtained from culture after CMV antigen stimulation. Every receptor here comes from a human donor in good health (CMV status not recorded). Some clones in this sample may be carry-over from other donors' samples.

This clonotype was observed at least ten times. V gene TRBV7-2 combines with J gene TRBJ1-2, with 7 bases fitting TRBD1. The CDR3 has 14 residues. J was trimmed by 8 bases and V by 2 bases; bases with no gene match: 8. Germline loops: CDR1 SGHTA, CDR2 FQGNSA. This chain's CDR3 is CASSLSEGAGGYTF. The CDR3 coding sequence is TGTGCCAGCAGCTTATCGGAGGGGGCAGGCGGCTACACCTTC.

This clonotype was observed a handful of times. V and J are TRBV7-2 and TRBJ2-2; 11 bases match TRBD2. Germline assignment: CDR1 SGHTA and CDR2 FQGNSA. The V segment lost 5 bases and the J segment 8 bases; nucleotides outside the gene matches: 10. The CDR3 contains 16 residues. The CDR3 here is CASSPRLAGPSGELFF. Written as DNA, the CDR3 is TGTGCCAGCAGCCCTCGACTAGCGGGGCCCTCGGGGGAGCTGTTTTTT.

This clonotype was picked up a small number of times. The chain is built from TRBV11-2 and TRBJ2-7; D call uncertain. Germline CDR1 and CDR2: SGHAT and FQNNGV. The CDR3 is made up of 14 amino acids. The V end lost 0 bases, the J end lost 2 bases, and 8 bases lay between the germline ends. For the CDR3, the DNA is TGTGCCAGCAGCTTAGATAGGCTGGCCTACGAGCAGTACTTC. Protein product: CASSLDRLAYEQYF.

This sequence joins TRBV19 and TRBJ1-1; D gene ambiguous. This CDR3 region has 12 residues. CDR1 is LNHDA, CDR2 SQIVND, per germline (reference sequence). V lost 3 bases, J lost 8 bases, and 10 bases lay in between. The CDR3 loop is CASSIKGEEAFF. DNA of the CDR3: TGTGCCAGTAGTATTAAAGGTGAGGAAGCTTTCTTT. Full variable domain (missing parts from reference TRBV19 and TRBJ1-1): DGGITQSPKYLFRKEGQNVTLSCEQNLNHDAMYWYRQDPGQGLRLIYYSQIVNDFQKGDIAEGYSVSREKKESFPLTVTSAQKNPTAFYLCASSIKGEEAFFGQGTRLTVV.

The chain employs TRBV19 and TRBJ2-3, with 7 bases fitting TRBD1. With V trimmed by 11 bases and J by 4 bases, 15 bases remained unmatched. Germline V gene sequence: CDR1 LNHDA, CDR2 SQIVND (reference sequence). The CDR3 sequence is 15 residues long. The CDR3 DNA reads TGTGCCTCTACTGCGCGGACAGGCACGGCAGATACGCAGTATTTT. Translation gives CASTARTGTADTQYF. Based on the CDR3 plus reference TRBV19 and TRBJ2-3, the full variable domain is DGGITQSPKYLFRKEGQNVTLSCEQNLNHDAMYWYRQDPGQGLRLIYYSQIVNDFQKGDIAEGYSVSREKKESFPLTVTSAQKNPTAFYLCASTARTGTADTQYFGPGTRLTVL.

This chain joins TRBV9 and TRBJ2-7; a weak D match, TRBD1 (5 bases). The ends were cut back, 0 bases at V and 3 bases at J, with 13 bases in the middle. There are 15 residues in the CDR3. Per germline, CDR1 SGDLS and CDR2 YYNGEE. The CDR3 is CASSVAAGRLYEQYF. CDR3 bases: TGTGCCAGCAGCGTAGCGGCAGGGCGGCTCTACGAGCAGTACTTC.

The table lists this clonotype with many counts. V gene TRBV7-2 combines with J gene TRBJ1-5; TRBD1 aligns across 8 bases. Germline V gene sequence: CDR1 SGHTA, CDR2 FQGNSA. V shed 8 bases, J shed 7 bases, and the junction held 10 bases outside the gene matches. The CDR3 contains 14 residues. The CDR3 DNA follows: TGTGCCAGCTCTAGACAGGGGAGAGGGCAGCCCCAGCATTTT. This codes for CASSRQGRGQPQHF.